Listed here are 3 T cell receptor beta chains from one sample, sequenced in a study of blood T cells in healthy people across ages. Alongside a J-beta primer mix, a sample-barcoded 5' primer served in a second PCR lasting about 6 to 12 cycles. TCRdb recomputed calls from the 5' RACE reads with MiXCR, one row per CDR3 protein. This table has 800,000 or so distinct CDR3 sequences, 35% to 50% appearing once. Sequenced material: blood. The receptors shown here come from a man older than 75 in good health.

The sample holds many counts of this clonotype. The CDR3 bases are TGTGCCAGCAGTTTAGCGCTGTGGCAGGCAAGCACAGATACGCAGTATTTT. The encoded protein is CASSLALWQASTDTQYF. The chain has TRBV12-3 or TRBV12-4 and TRBJ2-3, with no clear D. This CDR3 contains 17 residues. V lost 0 bases to trimming and J lost 0 bases, with 13 bases between them.

J is TRBJ2-5 and V is TRBV10-3, with D hard to call. The DNA end is a closer match to TRBJ2-7, so the J assignment may be wrong. The CDR3 sequence is 14 residues long. CDR1 is ENHRY, CDR2 SYGVKD, per germline. Here the CDR3 DNA reads TGTGCCATCAGGGCAGGTATGAGCTCCTACGAGCAGTACTTC. Translated, it gives CAIRAGMSSYEQYF.

This clonotype was observed a few times. The chain combines TRBV4-2 with TRBJ2-1; 12 nucleotides match TRBD2. The V and J ends lost 1 base and 4 bases, in that order; junction bases with no gene match: 2. The CDR3 sequence is 16 residues long. Germline V gene data show CDR1 as LGHNA and CDR2 as YNFKEQ. This CDR3 is CASSQVGTSGYNEQFF. CDR3 DNA: TGTGCCAGCAGCCAAGTCGGGACTAGCGGGTACAATGAGCAGTTCTTC.